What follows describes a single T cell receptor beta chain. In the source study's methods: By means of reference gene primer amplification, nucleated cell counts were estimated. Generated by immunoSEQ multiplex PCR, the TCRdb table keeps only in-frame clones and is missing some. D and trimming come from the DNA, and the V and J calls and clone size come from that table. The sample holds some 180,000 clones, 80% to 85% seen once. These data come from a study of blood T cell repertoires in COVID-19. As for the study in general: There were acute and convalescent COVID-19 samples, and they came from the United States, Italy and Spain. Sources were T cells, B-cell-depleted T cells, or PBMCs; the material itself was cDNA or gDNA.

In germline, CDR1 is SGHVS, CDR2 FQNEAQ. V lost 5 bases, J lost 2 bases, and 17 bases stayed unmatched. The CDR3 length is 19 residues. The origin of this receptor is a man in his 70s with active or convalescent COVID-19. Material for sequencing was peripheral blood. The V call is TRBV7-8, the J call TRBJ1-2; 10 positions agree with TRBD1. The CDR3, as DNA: TGTGCCAGCAGCCTGAGGGAGTCCCGGGACAGGGGACTGAACTATGGCTACACCTTC. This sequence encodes CASSLRESRDRGLNYGYTF.